The following is a T cell receptor beta chain sequence with its context. The antigen is undetermined. The authors split each subset's genomic DNA evenly across several immunoSEQ plates. In the authors' workflow: With immunoSEQ giving junction-only sequences and no quality scores, filtering differed. The repertoire was sequenced with immunoSEQ multiplex PCR; TCRdb's copy has only in-frame clones and lacks some. The D gene and trimming were derived from the DNA, and the V and J assignments and clone size from that table. There are approximately 620,000 clones in the sample; more than 95% occur only once, and less than 0.065% lies in the top ten. The data stem from a study of shared clonotypes between healthy human individuals. Broader study findings: Naive subsets generally exceeded memory subsets in estimated richness.

Germline V lookup: CDR1 SGHDT, CDR2 YYEEEE. V was pared by 7 bases and J by 0 bases, with 6 bases of the junction left unmatched. CDR3 length: 14 residues. The V and J genes are TRBV5-6 and TRBJ1-2; 7 nucleotides align to TRBD1. The specimen sequenced was naive CD4+ T cells sorted from blood. Subset here: CD45RA+ positively selected. The source of this sequence is a woman aged 25 to 45 in good health. CDR3 in DNA: TGTGCCAGCTCCCGGGACAGCTCTAACTATGGCTACACCTTC. Residues: CASSRDSSNYGYTF.